This TCR beta chain was sequenced during a study of graft-versus-host responses after intestinal transplantation. Clones were read by immunoSEQ multiplex PCR, and TCRdb kept only the in-frame ones, dropping some. In the table there are under 45,000 clones, 94% of which are singletons. This clone was seen just once. Its antigen is not identified. Germline V gene lookup returns CDR1 SGHNT and CDR2 YYREEE (reference sequence). This CDR3 is 11 amino acids long. Trimming stripped 9 bases from V and 7 bases from J, with 11 bases between. The chain recombines TRBV5-4 with TRBJ2-4, with no clear D. The receptor comes from a human donor who was the organ donor for an intestinal transplant. The sample was unstimulated CD4+ T cells sorted from spleen or lymph node cells, taken before transplant. CDR3 bases: TGTGCCACCCGACCGACGAACATTCAGTACTTC. Encoded protein: CATRPTNIQYF. Complete variable domain (other parts from reference TRBV5-4 and TRBJ2-4): ETGVTQSPTHLIKTRGQQVTLRCSSQSGHNTVSWYQQALGQGPQFIFQYYREEENGRGNFPPRFSGLQFPNYSSELNVNALELDDSALYLCATRPTNIQYFGAGTRLSVL.